The 20 T cell receptor beta chains below were found in one sample sequenced in a study of T cell responses to AZD1222 COVID-19 vaccine. The repertoire was sequenced with immunoSEQ multiplex PCR; TCRdb's copy has only in-frame clones and lacks some. The sample includes 150,000 to 200,000 clones, 85% to 95% seen only once; the top ten take approximately 0.97%. This sample comprised peripheral blood, obtained on day 0 of AZD1222 vaccination. These receptors originate from an adult in good health.

The rearrangement uses TRBV3-1 (or the pseudogene TRBV3-2) and TRBJ2-7, with D maybe TRBD2 (5 bases). The CDR3 spans 14 residues. V shed 0 bases and J shed 4 bases, with 10 bases lying between them. Germline loops: CDR1 LGHDT, CDR2 YNNKEL (reference sequence). CDR3 loop: CASSQDGSGYEQYF. The DNA of the CDR3 is TGTGCCAGCAGCCAAGATGGGAGCGGTTACGAGCAGTACTTC.

The chain couples TRBV20-1 to TRBJ2-5, with D hard to call. V lost 3 bases and J lost 4, with 12 bases in between. The CDR3 contains 13 residues. Germline CDR1 and CDR2: DFQATT and SNEGSKA (reference sequence). CDR3 in amino acids: CSASTPGPETQYF. The CDR3, as DNA: TGCAGTGCTAGTACTCCGGGTCCAGAGACCCAGTACTTC.

This chain connects TRBV7-2 to TRBJ1-5, with D unclear. Germline V gene sequence: CDR1 SGHTA, CDR2 FQGNSA. The CDR3 runs to 13 residues. Trimming pared 3 bases from V and 11 bases from J, leaving 14 bases between. CDR3 residues: CASSLIQSGAQHF. For the CDR3, the DNA is TGTGCCAGCAGCTTGATACAGTCCGGTGCCCAGCATTTT.

The chain recombines TRBV28 with TRBJ1-5; 8 bases are shared with TRBD1. With 6 bases clipped from V and 4 bases from J, the junction kept 8 bases outside the gene matches. Germline CDR1 reads MDHEN; CDR2 reads SYDVKM. The CDR3 runs to 15 residues. CDR3 region: CASRGQETKNQPQHF. The CDR3 nucleotides read TGTGCCAGCAGGGGACAGGAAACAAAAAATCAGCCCCAGCATTTT.

The chain recombines TRBV15 with TRBJ2-1, with D hard to call. The length of the CDR3 is 17 residues. The germline gives CDR1 LNHNV, CDR2 YYDKDF (reference sequence). V gave up 1 base and J gave up 7 bases, with 20 bases separating them. CDR3 in amino acids: CATSRVPSAWAENEQFF. The CDR3 DNA reads as TGTGCCACCAGCAGAGTTCCTTCTGCGTGGGCGGAGAATGAGCAGTTCTTC.

This clone was found a few times. V and J are TRBV6-5 and TRBJ1-2; D not certain. The CDR3 is 15 amino acids. V shed 5 bases and J shed 2 bases, with 15 bases lying between them. CDR1 is MNHEY and CDR2 is SVGAGI in the germline V gene. The CDR3 nucleotides are TGTGCCAGCAGTCCCTTCCACTCGGCAAACTATGGCTACACCTTC. Protein: CASSPFHSANYGYTF.

This chain connects TRBV19 to TRBJ1-1, with D possibly matching TRBD1 (5 bases). This CDR3 has 11 residues. In germline, CDR1 is LNHDA, CDR2 SQIVND (reference sequence). Trimming shortened V by 6 bases and J by 9 bases, and 11 bases separated the two germline ends. In DNA, the CDR3 is TGTGCCAGTAGCCCGGGGCCCAAAGCTTTCTTT. Residues: CASSPGPKAFF.

The chain recombines TRBV13 with TRBJ1-1, with D uncertain. Trimming cost V 3 bases and J 4 bases, with 12 bases left between them. CDR3 size: 14 residues. Germline V gene sequence: CDR1 PRHDT, CDR2 FYEKMQ (reference sequence). The CDR3 protein is CASSFSEGGTEAFF. DNA for the CDR3: TGTGCCAGCAGCTTCTCGGAGGGAGGCACTGAAGCTTTCTTT.

The genes are TRBV30 and TRBJ1-2; D not certain. The CDR3 totals 13 residues. V was pared by 5 bases and J by 2 bases, with 12 bases between. From germline, CDR1 is GTSNPN and CDR2 SVGIG (reference sequence). Here the CDR3 DNA reads TGTGCCTGGCTACCGATCGGAAACTATGGCTACACCTTC. Protein: CAWLPIGNYGYTF.

The chain links TRBV7-9 to TRBJ1-2, with 7 bases lining up with TRBD1. With 5 bases clipped from V and 4 bases from J, the junction kept 4 bases outside the gene matches. In germline, CDR1 is SEHNR, CDR2 FQNEAQ (reference sequence). This CDR3 has 13 amino acids. DNA for the CDR3: TGTGCCAGCAGCCTGGACAGGAGCTATGGCTACACCTTC. The encoded protein is CASSLDRSYGYTF. Using reference TRBV7-9 and TRBJ1-2 for the parts outside the CDR3, the full variable domain is DTGVSQNPRHKITKRGQNVTFRCDPISEHNRLYWYRQTLGQGPEFLTYFQNEAQLEKSRLLSDRFSAERPKGSFSTLEIQRTEQGDSAMYLCASSLDRSYGYTFGSGTRLTVV.

This chain links TRBV6-2 or TRBV6-3 with TRBJ2-7; 9 bases agree with TRBD1. This CDR3 has 15 residues. J gave up 1 base and V 5 bases, and 6 bases lay outside the gene matches. CDR1 is MNHEY and CDR2 is SVGEGT in the germline V gene. The CDR3 DNA follows: TGTGCCAGCAGTGCACAGGGGGCATATTCCTACGAGCAGTACTTC. Translated: CASSAQGAYSYEQYF.

J is TRBJ1-1 and V is TRBV19; maybe TRBD1 (6 bases). The V gene's germline CDR1 is LNHDA and CDR2 SQIVND (reference sequence). Deletions cut 1 base from V and 11 bases from J, with 11 bases between. This CDR3 spans 12 amino acids. The CDR3 DNA follows: TGTGCCAGTAGTATAGGTCAGGGGTCGGCTTTCTTT. Its protein is CASSIGQGSAFF.

This chain links TRBV29-1 with TRBJ2-2; D unresolved. The CDR3 consists of 14 residues. V was pared by 4 bases and J by 2 bases, with 11 bases between. Germline V gene lookup returns CDR1 SQVTM and CDR2 ANQGSEA. The CDR3 loop is CSVARTLNTGELFF. The CDR3, as DNA: TGCAGCGTTGCCAGAACTCTTAACACCGGGGAGCTGTTTTTT.

The V and J genes are TRBV19 and TRBJ1-1; maybe TRBD1 (5 bases). Trimming removed 5 bases at V and 1 base at J, with 11 bases between. The CDR3 contains 14 residues. Germline CDR1 LNHDA, CDR2 SQIVND (reference sequence). The CDR3 DNA reads as TGTGCCAGTAGTGACCGGGACCCGAACACTGAAGCTTTCTTT. Translation gives CASSDRDPNTEAFF.

The CDR3 DNA sequence: TGTGCCAGCAGCTTCAAGGACAGGGGGCGCAGCGAGCAGTTCTTC. It yields the protein CASSFKDRGRSEQFF. The rearrangement uses TRBV5-6 and TRBJ2-1; 11 nucleotides line up with TRBD1. The J segment lost 10 bases and the V segment lost 2 bases, leaving 8 bases of the junction unmatched. CDR1 and CDR2 from the germline V gene are SGHDT and YYEEEE. The CDR3 sequence is 15 residues long.

This chain uses TRBV3-1 (or the pseudogene TRBV3-2) with TRBJ2-2, with 8 bases fitting TRBD2. Unmatched junction bases numbered 7, after V lost 4 bases and J lost 6 bases. The CDR3 totals 15 residues. Germline values: CDR1 LGHDT, CDR2 YNNKEL (reference sequence). This CDR3 is CASSPQFSGAGELFF. CDR3 nucleotide sequence: TGTGCCAGCAGCCCCCAGTTTAGCGGGGCCGGGGAGCTGTTTTTT.

The rearrangement links TRBV4-2 to TRBJ1-6; the D gene is possibly TRBD1 (5 bases). The CDR3 length is 15 residues. Trimming shortened V by 4 bases and J by 6 bases, and 13 bases separated the two germline ends. CDR1 and CDR2 (germline): LGHNA, YNFKEQ. CDR3 DNA: TGTGCCAGCAGCCGAGAGACAGTTTCTAATTCACCCCTCCACTTT. Translation gives CASSRETVSNSPLHF.

This chain joins TRBV15 and TRBJ1-5; D is possibly TRBD1 (5 bases). V lost 6 bases, J lost 4 bases, and 7 bases lay in between. Germline assignment: CDR1 LNHNV and CDR2 YYDKDF (reference sequence). The CDR3 has 12 amino acids. The CDR3 region has the DNA TGTGCCACCAGTAGGGGAAATCAGCCCCAGCATTTT. This translates into CATSRGNQPQHF.

The chain has TRBV30 and TRBJ1-4, with 7 positions matching TRBD1. Germline CDR1 reads GTSNPN; CDR2 reads SVGIG (reference sequence). Trimming at V came to 5 bases and at J to 0 bases, leaving 3 bases not matched to a gene. The CDR3 spans 14 residues. CDR3 bases: TGTGCCTGGGGGGACAGCCCAACTAATGAAAAACTGTTTTTT. Its protein is CAWGDSPTNEKLFF.

The rearrangement uses TRBV6-4 and TRBJ2-1, with 10 nucleotides matching TRBD1. The junction had 4 bases not matched to a gene; V was cut back by 3 bases and J by 5 bases. The CDR3 covers 15 residues. The germline V gene encodes CDR1 MRHNA and CDR2 SNTAGT. CDR3 nucleotides: TGTGCCAGCAGTGAAGGACAGGGGGGGAACAATGAGCAGTTCTTC. Protein sequence: CASSEGQGGNNEQFF.